The 23 T cell receptor beta chains in this list originate from one sample, sequenced in a study of CD4 T cells in relation to SARS-CoV-2 and coronaviruses. Assay used: immunoSEQ multiplex PCR; TCRdb lists only in-frame clones, some missing. The table lists tens of thousands of clones, roughly 94% of them singletons. The sequenced sample consisted of naive CD4+ T cells from PBMCs. The sample's subset: naive CD4+ T cells isolated by negative enrichment. Receptors were obtained from an adult with COVID-19.

The chain recombines TRBV19 with TRBJ1-2; no firm D call. The V end lost 7 bases, the J end lost 6 bases, and 18 bases lay between the germline ends. The CDR3 consists of 14 residues. The germline V gene encodes CDR1 LNHDA and CDR2 SQIVND (reference sequence). The CDR3 sequence is CASNIFGERNGYTF. Here the CDR3 DNA reads TGTGCCAGTAATATTTTCGGGGAAAGGAATGGCTACACCTTC. Looking up the rest from reference TRBV19 and TRBJ1-2 gives the full variable domain: DGGITQSPKYLFRKEGQNVTLSCEQNLNHDAMYWYRQDPGQGLRLIYYSQIVNDFQKGDIAEGYSVSREKKESFPLTVTSAQKNPTAFYLCASNIFGERNGYTFGSGTRLTVV.

This clone was seen a few times. The CDR3 nucleotides are TGTGCCACCAGCAGACCCAACGCAGATACGCAGTATTTT. As protein: CATSRPNADTQYF. The chain links TRBV15 to TRBJ2-3, with D unclear. The V end was cut by 2 bases, the J end by 4 bases, with 7 bases between. Germline loops: CDR1 LNHNV, CDR2 YYDKDF (reference sequence). CDR3 size: 13 residues.

This clone was detected a few times. V and J are TRBV27 and TRBJ2-7, with TRBD1 as a possible D gene (6 bases). Trimming left V 6 bases short and J 6 bases short, with 12 bases between. CDR1 is MNHEY and CDR2 is SMNVEV in the germline V gene (reference sequence). The CDR3 covers 12 residues. The DNA of the CDR3 is TGTGCCAGCAGCGACAGGCTGGGCGAGCAGTACTTC. Amino acid sequence: CASSDRLGEQYF.

The rearrangement links TRBV11-2 to TRBJ2-7, with 7 bases lining up with TRBD1. After removal of 3 bases from V and 7 bases from J, the junction contained 15 bases not matched to a gene. The CDR3 covers 16 residues. CDR1 SGHAT and CDR2 FQNNGV come from the germline V gene. CDR3 in DNA: TGTGCCAGCAGCTTTGAGGTAGTGACAGGGCGTCAGGAGCAGTACTTC. It encodes CASSFEVVTGRQEQYF.

The table lists this clone with a count of one. The rearrangement uses TRBV6-2 or TRBV6-3 and TRBJ1-2; 11 positions agree with TRBD1. The germline V gene has CDR1 MNHEY and CDR2 SVGEGT. CDR3 length: 15 residues. V was pared by 2 bases and J by 4 bases, with 3 bases of the junction left unmatched. CDR3 sequence: CASSYPGTGGYGYTF. DNA of the CDR3: TGTGCCAGCAGTTACCCCGGGACAGGGGGCTATGGCTACACCTTC.

The chain is built from TRBV24-1 and TRBJ2-1; the D gene is possibly TRBD2 (5 bases). The V gene's germline CDR1 is KGHDR and CDR2 SFDVKD. Trimming stripped 2 bases from V and 6 bases from J, with 13 bases between. CDR3 size: 15 residues. CDR3 protein: CATSDSSRSGNEQFF. Here the CDR3 DNA reads TGTGCCACCAGTGATTCCTCGCGGAGCGGCAATGAGCAGTTCTTC.

Of note for this clone: Other DNA sequences in the same sample also yield this CDR3. The rearrangement links TRBV28 to TRBJ1-2; no firm D call. V shed 6 bases and J shed 2 bases, with 10 bases lying between them. This CDR3 has 13 amino acids. Germline loops: CDR1 MDHEN, CDR2 SYDVKM. CDR3 in amino acids: CASSPSRNYGYTF. The DNA of the CDR3 is TGTGCCAGCAGCCCCAGCAGGAACTATGGCTACACCTTC.

The rearrangement links TRBV15 to TRBJ2-1, with 9 bases identical to TRBD1. CDR1 and CDR2 from the germline V gene are LNHNV and YYDKDF (reference sequence). V gave up 1 base and J gave up 4 bases; unmatched junction bases: 2. The length of the CDR3 is 15 residues. CDR3 in amino acids: CATSRGQGVYNEQFF. As DNA, the CDR3 is TGTGCCACCAGCAGAGGACAGGGGGTTTACAATGAGCAGTTCTTC.

The chain is built from TRBV6-2 or TRBV6-3 and TRBJ2-5; perhaps TRBD1 as D (6 bases). Germline lookup yields CDR1 MNHEY and CDR2 SVGEGT. The CDR3 has 12 amino acids. The V and J ends lost 6 bases and 2 bases respectively, with 7 bases between them. CDR3 sequence: CASSRGQETQYF. DNA for the CDR3: TGTGCCAGCAGCAGGGGACAAGAGACCCAGTACTTC.

This chain joins TRBV24-1 and TRBJ2-5; D remains ambiguous. The CDR3 loop spans 14 amino acids. Trimming left V 0 bases short and J 3 bases short, with 7 bases between. Germline assignment: CDR1 KGHDR and CDR2 SFDVKD. The CDR3 here is CATSDLDGEETQYF. The CDR3, as DNA: TGTGCCACCAGTGATTTGGACGGAGAAGAGACCCAGTACTTC.

The chain recombines TRBV5-1 with TRBJ2-5; TRBD2 aligns across 7 bases. The V and J ends lost 0 bases and 1 base, in that order; junction bases with no gene match: 3. The CDR3 sequence is 15 residues long. Germline V gene data show CDR1 as SGHRS and CDR2 as YFSETQ. CDR3 protein: CASSLVGEGQETQYF. CDR3 in DNA: TGCGCCAGCAGCTTGGTGGGGGAGGGCCAAGAGACCCAGTACTTC.

This chain links TRBV6-6 with TRBJ2-7, with unresolved D. Germline CDR1 is MNHNY and CDR2 is SVGAGI (reference sequence). Between the trimmed V and J ends, which lost 6 bases and 0 bases, there was a span of 18 bases. This CDR3 is 16 amino acids long. The CDR3 region has the DNA TGTGCCAGCAGCTATACCAAATTAGATTCCTCCTACGAGCAGTACTTC. Amino acids: CASSYTKLDSSYEQYF.

The chain carries TRBV5-6 and TRBJ2-1, with a weak D call TRBD1 (5 bases). This CDR3 is 16 amino acids long. V dropped 5 bases and J dropped 2 bases, with 17 bases sitting between them. Per germline, CDR1 SGHDT and CDR2 YYEEEE. DNA of the CDR3: TGTGCCAGCAGTTTTCAGGGCTCCCTTACCTACAATGAGCAGTTCTTC. Its protein is CASSFQGSLTYNEQFF.

The chain is built from TRBV5-1 and TRBJ1-3; D unresolved. The germline V and J ends were trimmed by 4 bases and 3 bases, with 8 bases remaining between them. This CDR3 comprises 13 residues. Germline CDR1 SGHRS, CDR2 YFSETQ. As DNA, the CDR3 is TGCGCCAGCAGCCGGGGAGGTGGAAACACCATATATTTT. It translates to CASSRGGGNTIYF.

The CDR3 region has the DNA TGTGCCAGCAGCCAGAGCTCCTACAATGAGCAGTTCTTC. Residues: CASSQSSYNEQFF. The chain employs TRBV11-3 and TRBJ2-1; D gene uncertain. Germline CDR1 reads SGHNT; CDR2 reads YENEEA. Trimming took off 5 bases at V and 0 bases at J, with 5 bases between the two ends. There are 13 residues in the CDR3.

V is TRBV7-9 and J is TRBJ2-3, with 7 bases lining up with TRBD1. Per germline, CDR1 SEHNR and CDR2 FQNEAQ (reference sequence). This CDR3 spans 16 amino acids. J lost 5 bases, V lost 5 bases, and 13 bases had no gene match. For the CDR3, the DNA is TGTGCCAGCAGCCACATAGACAGGGCCCGCGGAGATACGCAGTATTTT. As protein: CASSHIDRARGDTQYF. The full variable domain, its missing parts supplied by reference TRBV7-9 and TRBJ2-3, is DTGVSQNPRHKITKRGQNVTFRCDPISEHNRLYWYRQTLGQGPEFLTYFQNEAQLEKSRLLSDRFSAERPKGSFSTLEIQRTEQGDSAMYLCASSHIDRARGDTQYFGPGTRLTVL.

The chain has TRBV4-1 and TRBJ2-1, with D maybe TRBD2 (6 bases). Trimming pared 0 bases from V and 0 bases from J, leaving 12 bases between. The CDR3 has 17 amino acids. From germline, CDR1 is MGHRA and CDR2 YSYEKL. The CDR3 region is CASSQDRDSSSYNEQFF. For the CDR3, the DNA is TGCGCCAGCAGCCAAGATCGGGACTCTAGCTCCTACAATGAGCAGTTCTTC.

This clone was observed a handful of times. CDR3 sequence reads: CASRHNNEQFF. CDR3 nucleotide sequence: TGTGCCAGCAGACACAACAATGAGCAGTTCTTC. V usage is TRBV4-2 and J usage is TRBJ2-1; D not resolved. The ends were cut back, 6 bases at V and 5 bases at J, with 5 bases in the middle. The CDR3 spans 11 residues. Germline CDR1 and CDR2: LGHNA and YNFKEQ.

The chain links TRBV11-2 to TRBJ2-1, with 12 bases aligning to TRBD2. Germline V lookup: CDR1 SGHAT, CDR2 FQNNGV. This CDR3 is built from 18 residues. Trimming took 2 bases from V and 9 from J; bases not matched to a gene: 14. DNA for the CDR3: TGTGCCAGCAGCTTATTGGCTAGCGGGAGGGCCGTAAAAGGTGAGCAGTTCTTC. This sequence encodes CASSLLASGRAVKGEQFF.

The chain employs TRBV11-2 and TRBJ2-1, with 10 bases aligning to TRBD2. There are 17 residues in the CDR3. CDR1 SGHAT and CDR2 FQNNGV come from the germline V gene. V was pared by 1 base and J by 3 bases, with 6 bases of the junction left unmatched. CDR3 sequence: CASSLGAWTSGYNEQFF. The CDR3 DNA reads as TGTGCCAGCAGCTTAGGGGCCTGGACTAGCGGCTACAATGAGCAGTTCTTC. Drawing the rest from reference TRBV11-2 and TRBJ2-1, the complete variable domain is EAGVAQSPRYKIIEKRQSVAFWCNPISGHATLYWYQQILGQGPKLLIQFQNNGVVDDSQLPKDRFSAERLKGVDSTLKIQPAKLEDSAVYLCASSLGAWTSGYNEQFFGPGTRLTVL.

J is TRBJ2-5 and V is TRBV12-3 or TRBV12-4, with TRBD1 as a possible D gene (5 bases). This CDR3 has 13 amino acids. V was pared by 5 bases and J by 5 bases, with 12 bases between. The CDR3, as DNA: TGTGCCAGCAGTGTAAACAGGTGGGAGACCCAGTACTTC. Protein sequence: CASSVNRWETQYF.

The chain joins TRBV2 to TRBJ2-7, with 9 bases fitting TRBD2. V shed 1 base, J shed 2 bases, and the junction held 0 bases outside the gene matches. The CDR3 length is 14 residues. CDR1 and CDR2 from the germline V gene are SNHLY and FYNNEI. As DNA, the CDR3 is TGTGCCAGCAGTGAAGGACTAGCGGCCTACGAGCAGTACTTC. Protein sequence: CASSEGLAAYEQYF.

CDR3 sequence (DNA): TGTGCCAGCAGTCTGCGGGGGTCCTATAATTCACCCCTCCACTTT. Residues: CASSLRGSYNSPLHF. V and J are TRBV6-5 and TRBJ1-6, with D tentatively TRBD1 (5 bases). The CDR3 is 15 amino acids. Germline lookup yields CDR1 MNHEY and CDR2 SVGAGI. Between the trimmed V and J ends, which lost 5 bases and 1 base, there was a span of 9 bases.